These T cell receptor beta chains were read from a single sample in a study of cytomegalovirus exposure and HLA in healthy donors. Produced via immunoSEQ multiplex PCR; TCRdb's table is partial and in-frame only. The sample shows roughly 120,000 clones, approximately 80% of them seen only once. Sequencing was carried out using PBMCs. The receptors were sampled from a woman in her 30s in good health and CMV-seropositive. The CDR3 runs from the conserved cysteine through the conserved F or W. A D gene is named only where the DNA matches it firmly. Only some rows state a clone size, as once, few, many or a class for expanded clones.

. | TRBJ2-2 | TRBD2 | TRBV11-2 | TGTGCCAGCAGCTTAGTTTACGGGGGGGGCACCGGGGAGCTGTTTTTT | CASSLVYGGGTGELFF
. | TRBJ1-3 | . | TRBV2 | TGTGCCAGCAATCAAATCGGAAACACCATATATTTT | CASNQIGNTIYF
. | TRBJ2-1 | TRBD1 | TRBV6-5 | TGTGCCACCCGTACAGGGGGGAGAAATGAGCAGTTCTTC | CATRTGGRNEQFF
few | TRBJ2-7 | TRBD2 | TRBV7-9 | TGTGCCAGCAGGTCCGGGGGACTAGAAACGGACGAGCAGTACTTC | CASRSGGLETDEQYF
. | TRBJ2-2 | . | TRBV7-8 | TGTGCCAGCAGCTTCAGGCCCCTCGGCGGGGAGCTGTTTTTT | CASSFRPLGGELFF
. | TRBJ2-4 | . | TRBV7-9 | TGTGCCAGCAGCTTGGGGGCGGGCCTAGCCAAAAACATTCAGTACTTC | CASSLGAGLAKNIQYF
few | TRBJ1-6 | . | TRBV6-6 | TGTGCCAGCAGCCACCCAGGGGACCGTTCACCCCTCCACTTT | CASSHPGDRSPLHF
. | TRBJ2-7 | . | TRBV5-1 | TGCGCCAGCAGCCCTAGTCCAGGGGACGGGCAGTACTTC | CASSPSPGDGQYF
. | TRBJ2-7 | . | TRBV7-8 | TGTGCCAGCAGCTTAGATAGACAGGCCGCGATGCAGTACTTC | CASSLDRQAAMQYF
medium-sized | TRBJ1-4 | . | TRBV4-1 | TGCGCCAGCAGCCAAGACGGGATTAATGAAAAACTGTTTTTT | CASSQDGINEKLFF
. | TRBJ2-3 | TRBD2 | TRBV30 | TGTGCCTGGAGTCCGGGACTAGCGGGGGGGGTAGATACGCAGTATTTT | CAWSPGLAGGVDTQYF
few | TRBJ2-7 | . | TRBV5-5 | TGTGCCAGCAGCTTGGCCGGTAACTTCTACGAGCAGTACTTC | CASSLAGNFYEQYF
. | TRBJ2-7 | TRBD1 | TRBV5-1 | TGCGCCAGCAGCTGGGGACAGGGGGCCTACGAGCAGTACTTC | CASSWGQGAYEQYF
. | TRBJ1-4 | . | TRBV6-5 | TGTGCCAGCAGTTACGCAGTCGCAACTAATGAAAAACTGTTTTTT | CASSYAVATNEKLFF
. | TRBJ1-1 | . | TRBV10-1 | TGCGCCAGCAGTGACAGCGGACAGCCGAACACTGAAGCTTTCTTT | CASSDSGQPNTEAFF
once | TRBJ1-3 | . | TRBV10-3 | TGTGCCATCAGTGAAGACAGAAACTCTGGAAACACCATATATTTT | CAISEDRNSGNTIYF
. | TRBJ1-3 | . | TRBV18 | TGTGCCAGCTCACCCACACAGGACGCTGGAAACACCATATATTTT | CASSPTQDAGNTIYF
. | TRBJ2-5 | . | TRBV5-1 | TGCGCCAGCAGCTTGTCCAGGGAAGAGACCCAGTACTTC | CASSLSREETQYF
. | TRBJ2-1 | TRBD1 | TRBV28 | TGTGCCAGCAGTAGCCTGAACAGGGGGTACTACAATGAGCAGTTCTTC | CASSSLNRGYYNEQFF
once | TRBJ1-1 | TRBD1 | TRBV19 | TGTGCCAGTAGTACATACAGGGGTAGAAACACTGAAGCTTTCTTT | CASSTYRGRNTEAFF
. | TRBJ2-1 | . | TRBV5-1 | TGCGCCAGCAGCTTGGTGGTGGGGGCTAGTATCAATGAGCAGTTCTTC | CASSLVVGASINEQFF
once | TRBJ1-2 | . | TRBV6-1 | TGTGCCAGCAGTGAATCGGTCCCTAACTATGGCTACACCTTC | CASSESVPNYGYTF
. | TRBJ1-5 | . | TRBV5-1 | TGCGCCAGCAGTCAGGAGGCCGGTCAGCCCCAGCATTTT | CASSQEAGQPQHF
few | TRBJ2-7 | . | TRBV6-1 | TGTGCCAGCAGTGTCAGGGAACTTTACGAGCAGTACTTC | CASSVRELYEQYF